A single sample gave rise to the 9 T cell receptor beta chains below, sequenced in a study of technical replicates of blood from a handful of donors. Only in-frame clones appear in the TCRdb table, and some are missing; sequencing was by immunoSEQ multiplex PCR. This sample carries 70,000 to 85,000 clones, around 97% of them seen once, and the ten largest clones take approximately 0.18%. Sequenced sample: T cells isolated from PBMCs. The source is a human donor in good health.

The chain combines TRBV28 with TRBJ1-1; unclear D gene. Germline V gene sequence: CDR1 MDHEN, CDR2 SYDVKM. This CDR3 spans 16 amino acids. The V end lost 3 bases, the J end lost 0 bases, and 14 bases lay between the germline ends. In DNA, the CDR3 is TGTGCCAGCAGTTTGACTGGAGCCACTCTGAACACTGAAGCTTTCTTT. This translates into CASSLTGATLNTEAFF. Full variable domain (rest looked up from reference TRBV28 and TRBJ1-1): DVKVTQSSRYLVKRTGEKVFLECVQDMDHENMFWYRQDPGLGLRLIYFSYDVKMKEKGDIPEGYSVSREKKERFSLILESASTNQTSMYLCASSLTGATLNTEAFFGQGTRLTVV.

The DNA for the CDR3 is TGTGCCAGCAGTTACCTCTTTAGTCAGCCCCAGCATTTT. Translating gives CASSYLFSQPQHF. The rearrangement links TRBV6-6 to TRBJ1-5; D is unclear. The CDR3 consists of 13 residues. Germline lookup yields CDR1 MNHNY and CDR2 SVGAGI (reference sequence). V was pared by 2 bases and J by 6 bases, with 8 bases between.

The chain employs TRBV12-5 and TRBJ2-4; weak D call: TRBD2 (7 bases). V lost 7 bases to trimming and J lost 1 base, with 20 bases between them. The CDR3 consists of 17 residues. Germline CDR1 is LGHNT and CDR2 is FRNRAP. The CDR3 sequence is CASVPWTGGTAKNIQYF. The DNA for the CDR3 is TGTGCTAGTGTCCCATGGACGGGGGGCACCGCCAAAAACATTCAGTACTTC.

V usage is TRBV30 and J usage is TRBJ1-2; D uncertain. Trimming removed 3 bases at V and 4 bases at J, with 6 bases between. This CDR3 has 11 residues. CDR1 and CDR2 (germline): GTSNPN, SVGIG (reference sequence). Here the CDR3 reads CAWRTGYGYTF. The CDR3 nucleotides read TGTGCCTGGAGAACGGGCTATGGCTACACCTTC.

The V and J genes are TRBV6-1 and TRBJ2-2, with D unclear. The CDR3 has 13 amino acids. V lost 11 bases and J 6 bases, leaving 16 bases between the germline ends. Germline V gene sequence: CDR1 MNHNS, CDR2 SASEGT. DNA for the CDR3: TGTGCCGGTCACGGGTTTTTGTCCGGGGAGCTGTTTTTT. Its protein is CAGHGFLSGELFF.

V usage is TRBV6-1 and J usage is TRBJ2-7; 7 nucleotides agree with TRBD1. Losses at the gene ends were 2 bases for V and 3 bases for J; bases not matched to a gene: 7. The CDR3 runs to 15 residues. Germline V gene sequence: CDR1 MNHNS, CDR2 SASEGT. CDR3 DNA sequence: TGTGCCAGCAGTGAATGGGGGACAGCCATCTACGAGCAGTACTTC. Its translation: CASSEWGTAIYEQYF.

The V and J genes are TRBV5-1 and TRBJ2-3; 11 bases are shared with TRBD1. The CDR3 runs to 17 residues. Germline lookup yields CDR1 SGHRS and CDR2 YFSETQ. The V segment lost 1 base and the J segment 2 bases; nucleotides outside the gene matches: 6. CDR3 residues: CASSLRTGGPPTDTQYF. CDR3 in DNA: TGCGCCAGCAGCTTGAGGACAGGGGGCCCCCCCACAGATACGCAGTATTTT.

In DNA form, the CDR3 reads TGTGCCAGCAGTTTGGTCGGAGGTGACACTGAAGCTTTCTTT. This translates into CASSLVGGDTEAFF. The V gene is TRBV28, the J gene TRBJ1-1; no reliable D call. The CDR3 extends over 14 amino acids. V gave up 3 bases and J gave up 3 bases, with 11 bases separating them. Germline lookup yields CDR1 MDHEN and CDR2 SYDVKM.

As DNA, the CDR3 is TGTGCCTGGAGTGTAATTCCGGAGGTAAATGGCTACACCTTC. It translates to CAWSVIPEVNGYTF. The rearrangement uses TRBV30 and TRBJ1-2, with D hard to call. There are 14 residues in the CDR3. From germline, CDR1 is GTSNPN and CDR2 SVGIG (reference sequence). V lost 0 bases, J lost 6 bases, and 14 bases lay in between.